This T cell receptor (beta chain) comes out of a study of T cell repertoires in cytomegalovirus infection. Study overall: HLA-B-restricted CMV epitopes that are well studied, plus recently identified HLA-C-restricted ones, were used by the study. The public TCR beta signatures pointed to both CMV infection and matching HLA type.

This CDR3 spans 15 amino acids. V lost 5 bases and J lost 7; bases outside the gene matches: 13. From germline, CDR1 is DFQATT and CDR2 SNEGSKA (reference sequence). To note about this clonotype: Its target is not known.

TCRdb recomputed calls from the reads with MiXCR, one row per CDR3 protein. The data hold about 570,000 distinct CDR3 sequences, with just under 40% observed a single time. The gene calls are TRBV20-1 and TRBJ2-4; 8 nucleotides match TRBD2. The sequences come from cultured PBMCs, collected from culture after CMV antigen stimulation. This TCR derives from a human donor in good health (CMV status not recorded). Some clones in this sample may be carry-over from other donors' samples. This CDR3 reads CSAGSGTYPWNIQYF. CDR3 in DNA: TGCAGTGCTGGTAGCGGGACTTACCCCTGGAACATTCAGTACTTC.